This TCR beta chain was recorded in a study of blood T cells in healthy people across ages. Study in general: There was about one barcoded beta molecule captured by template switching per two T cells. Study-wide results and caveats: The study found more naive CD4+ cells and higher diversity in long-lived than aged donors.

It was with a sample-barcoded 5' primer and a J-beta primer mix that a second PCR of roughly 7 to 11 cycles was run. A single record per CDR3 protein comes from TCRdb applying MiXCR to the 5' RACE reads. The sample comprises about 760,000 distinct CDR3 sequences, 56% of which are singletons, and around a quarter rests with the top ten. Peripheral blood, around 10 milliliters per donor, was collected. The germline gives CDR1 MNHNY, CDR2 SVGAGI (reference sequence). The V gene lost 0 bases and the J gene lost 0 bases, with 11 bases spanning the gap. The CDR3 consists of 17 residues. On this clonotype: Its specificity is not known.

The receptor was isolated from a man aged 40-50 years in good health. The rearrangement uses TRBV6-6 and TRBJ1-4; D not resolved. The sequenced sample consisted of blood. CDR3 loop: CASSYSTLDATNEKLFF. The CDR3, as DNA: TGTGCCAGCAGTTACTCGACCCTAGACGCAACTAATGAAAAACTGTTTTTT.